The rows below give T cell receptor beta chains drawn from one sample of a study of blood T cell repertoires in COVID-19. The data were produced by immunoSEQ multiplex PCR, yet TCRdb's version contains in-frame clones alone and is incomplete. The table has some 160,000 clones, around 80% seen once. The material sequenced was peripheral blood. Receptor source: a man aged 60 to 69 with acute or convalescent COVID-19. Both conserved end residues are part of each CDR3. Fields, in order: J gene, clone size, V gene, CDR3 length, D gene, CDR3 protein, CDR3 DNA. The D gene is left open where the match is weak. Some rows have no size entry. The others give once, few or many, or a class for an expanded clone.

j_call: TRBJ1-5
clone_size: .
v_call: TRBV5-6
cdr3_length: 15
d_call: TRBD1
cdr3_aa: CASSFRGGFNQPQHF
cdr3_nt: TGTGCCAGCAGCTTTAGAGGGGGCTTCAATCAGCCCCAGCATTTT

j_call: TRBJ2-3
clone_size: few
v_call: TRBV11-2
cdr3_length: 13
d_call: .
cdr3_aa: CASRFSGGDTQYF
cdr3_nt: TGTGCCAGCAGGTTTAGCGGCGGAGATACGCAGTATTTT

j_call: TRBJ1-1
clone_size: .
v_call: TRBV9
cdr3_length: 13
d_call: .
cdr3_aa: CASSVGRNTEAFF
cdr3_nt: TGTGCCAGCAGCGTAGGCAGGAACACTGAAGCTTTCTTT

j_call: TRBJ2-7
clone_size: .
v_call: TRBV20-1
cdr3_length: 14
d_call: TRBD2
cdr3_aa: CSASRREGFYEQYF
cdr3_nt: TGCAGTGCTAGTAGACGGGAGGGCTTTTACGAGCAGTACTTC

j_call: TRBJ2-7
clone_size: .
v_call: TRBV6-5
cdr3_length: 15
d_call: TRBD2
cdr3_aa: CASSRLAGGPSEQYF
cdr3_nt: TGTGCCAGCAGTCGACTAGCGGGAGGGCCGAGCGAGCAGTACTTC

j_call: TRBJ2-5
clone_size: .
v_call: TRBV6-4
cdr3_length: 16
d_call: TRBD1
cdr3_aa: CASSAHGTGGFETQYF
cdr3_nt: TGTGCCAGCAGTGCTCATGGGACAGGGGGATTCGAGACCCAGTACTTC

j_call: TRBJ1-5
clone_size: few
v_call: TRBV6-5
cdr3_length: 11
d_call: .
cdr3_aa: CASGDRSPQHF
cdr3_nt: TGTGCCAGCGGCGACAGGTCGCCCCAGCATTTT

j_call: TRBJ2-1
clone_size: .
v_call: TRBV3-1/TRBV3-2
cdr3_length: 13
d_call: .
cdr3_aa: CASSQVLVHEQFF
cdr3_nt: TGTGCCAGCAGCCAAGTTCTAGTCCATGAGCAGTTCTTC

j_call: TRBJ2-7
clone_size: .
v_call: TRBV11-2
cdr3_length: 17
d_call: TRBD2
cdr3_aa: CASSPGLAGGNSYEQYF
cdr3_nt: TGTGCCAGCAGCCCAGGACTAGCGGGAGGGAACTCCTACGAGCAGTACTTC

j_call: TRBJ2-7
clone_size: .
v_call: TRBV18
cdr3_length: 12
d_call: TRBD1
cdr3_aa: CASSRQGDEQYF
cdr3_nt: TGTGCCAGCTCACGACAGGGTGACGAGCAGTACTTC

j_call: TRBJ1-5
clone_size: .
v_call: TRBV29-1
cdr3_length: 13
d_call: TRBD1
cdr3_aa: CSVRQGEGQPQHF
cdr3_nt: TGCAGCGTTAGACAGGGGGAGGGACAGCCCCAGCATTTT

j_call: TRBJ2-7
clone_size: .
v_call: TRBV7-9
cdr3_length: 13
d_call: .
cdr3_aa: CASSSSGTYEQYF
cdr3_nt: TGTGCCAGCAGCTCCTCCGGGACTTACGAGCAGTACTTC

j_call: TRBJ1-3
clone_size: .
v_call: TRBV2
cdr3_length: 14
d_call: .
cdr3_aa: CASSPRQRGNTIYF
cdr3_nt: TGTGCCAGCAGTCCCAGACAGAGGGGAAACACCATATATTTT

j_call: TRBJ2-5
clone_size: .
v_call: TRBV4-2
cdr3_length: 16
d_call: TRBD2
cdr3_aa: CASSQGVAGALETQYF
cdr3_nt: TGTGCCAGCAGCCAAGGTGTAGCGGGAGCTTTGGAGACCCAGTACTTC

j_call: TRBJ1-5
clone_size: few
v_call: TRBV5-6
cdr3_length: 15
d_call: .
cdr3_aa: CASSLGGFSNQPQHF
cdr3_nt: TGTGCCAGCAGCTTGGGCGGGTTTAGCAATCAGCCCCAGCATTTT

j_call: TRBJ2-3
clone_size: few
v_call: TRBV30
cdr3_length: 16
d_call: TRBD2
cdr3_aa: CAWESGRNRGTDTQYF
cdr3_nt: TGTGCCTGGGAGAGCGGGAGGAATCGTGGCACAGATACGCAGTATTTT

j_call: TRBJ2-5
clone_size: .
v_call: TRBV12-2
cdr3_length: 17
d_call: .
cdr3_aa: CASRLATWRGTSETQYF
cdr3_nt: TGTGCAAGTCGCTTAGCCACCTGGAGGGGCACTTCGGAGACCCAGTACTTC

j_call: TRBJ1-1
clone_size: .
v_call: TRBV27
cdr3_length: 14
d_call: .
cdr3_aa: CASSLSIGGIDAFF
cdr3_nt: TGTGCCAGCAGTTTATCGATAGGAGGGATTGATGCTTTCTTT

j_call: TRBJ2-5
clone_size: .
v_call: TRBV25-1
cdr3_length: 12
d_call: .
cdr3_aa: CASRQYPETQYF
cdr3_nt: TGTGCCAGCAGACAATATCCAGAGACCCAGTACTTC

j_call: TRBJ1-1
clone_size: .
v_call: TRBV25-1
cdr3_length: 12
d_call: .
cdr3_aa: CASSAGNTEAFF
cdr3_nt: TGTGCCAGCAGTGCAGGGAACACTGAAGCTTTCTTT

j_call: TRBJ2-2
clone_size: .
v_call: TRBV10-1
cdr3_length: 14
d_call: .
cdr3_aa: CASSGDGLTGELFF
cdr3_nt: TGCGCCAGCAGTGGTGACGGACTCACCGGGGAGCTGTTTTTT

j_call: TRBJ2-3
clone_size: once
v_call: TRBV14
cdr3_length: 14
d_call: TRBD2
cdr3_aa: CASSHLAGGDTQYF
cdr3_nt: TGTGCCAGCAGTCACTTGGCGGGAGGAGATACGCAGTATTTT

j_call: TRBJ2-7
clone_size: once
v_call: TRBV3-1/TRBV3-2
cdr3_length: 15
d_call: TRBD2
cdr3_aa: CASSPPLAGIYEQYF
cdr3_nt: TGTGCCAGCAGCCCCCCTCTAGCGGGGATTTACGAGCAGTACTTC

j_call: TRBJ1-4
clone_size: .
v_call: TRBV4-1
cdr3_length: 16
d_call: .
cdr3_aa: CASSHPPGDANEKLFF
cdr3_nt: TGCGCCAGCAGCCATCCCCCGGGAGACGCAAATGAAAAACTGTTTTTT

j_call: TRBJ1-1
clone_size: .
v_call: TRBV11-1
cdr3_length: 13
d_call: TRBD1
cdr3_aa: CASSFLTGGFAFF
cdr3_nt: TGTGCCAGCAGCTTTTTGACAGGGGGCTTTGCTTTCTTT

j_call: TRBJ2-2
clone_size: .
v_call: TRBV4-2
cdr3_length: 13
d_call: .
cdr3_aa: CASSQVLAGELFF
cdr3_nt: TGTGCCAGCAGCCAAGTCCTCGCCGGGGAGCTGTTTTTT

j_call: TRBJ1-4
clone_size: .
v_call: TRBV12-3/TRBV12-4
cdr3_length: 11
d_call: TRBD1
cdr3_aa: CASSPGTGSFF
cdr3_nt: TGTGCCAGCAGCCCCGGGACAGGCTCCTTTTTT

j_call: TRBJ2-5
clone_size: .
v_call: TRBV13
cdr3_length: 16
d_call: TRBD2
cdr3_aa: CASSFGTSGSGETQYF
cdr3_nt: TGTGCCAGCAGCTTCGGGACTAGCGGGAGTGGTGAGACCCAGTACTTC

j_call: TRBJ2-3
clone_size: .
v_call: TRBV4-2
cdr3_length: 16
d_call: .
cdr3_aa: CASSQVKLVEGDTQYF
cdr3_nt: TGTGCCAGCAGCCAAGTGAAACTAGTAGAAGGAGATACGCAGTATTTT

j_call: TRBJ2-1
clone_size: .
v_call: TRBV24-1
cdr3_length: 15
d_call: .
cdr3_aa: CATSAAGYSYNEQFF
cdr3_nt: TGTGCCACCAGTGCCGCAGGGTACTCCTACAATGAGCAGTTCTTC

j_call: TRBJ2-1
clone_size: .
v_call: TRBV29-1
cdr3_length: 11
d_call: TRBD1
cdr3_aa: CSGGQGNEQFF
cdr3_nt: TGCAGCGGCGGACAGGGCAATGAGCAGTTCTTC

j_call: TRBJ2-2
clone_size: few
v_call: TRBV6-6
cdr3_length: 15
d_call: .
cdr3_aa: CASSSSQGNTGELFF
cdr3_nt: TGTGCCAGCAGTTCTTCTCAGGGGAACACCGGGGAGCTGTTTTTT

j_call: TRBJ2-2
clone_size: .
v_call: TRBV19
cdr3_length: 15
d_call: TRBD2
cdr3_aa: CASAKTSEVAGELFF
cdr3_nt: TGTGCCAGCGCTAAGACTAGCGAGGTTGCCGGGGAGCTGTTTTTT

j_call: TRBJ2-7
clone_size: .
v_call: TRBV6-1
cdr3_length: 13
d_call: .
cdr3_aa: CASSESIAYEQYF
cdr3_nt: TGTGCCAGCAGTGAGTCTATTGCCTACGAGCAGTACTTC

j_call: TRBJ2-7
clone_size: .
v_call: TRBV5-1
cdr3_length: 14
d_call: TRBD1
cdr3_aa: CASSLEQGAREQYF
cdr3_nt: TGCGCCAGCAGCTTGGAACAGGGGGCCAGGGAGCAGTACTTC

j_call: TRBJ2-4
clone_size: .
v_call: TRBV5-4
cdr3_length: 14
d_call: .
cdr3_aa: CASSLRDSKNIQYF
cdr3_nt: TGTGCCAGCAGCCTCCGGGACTCCAAAAACATTCAGTACTTC

j_call: TRBJ1-5
clone_size: .
v_call: TRBV12-3/TRBV12-4
cdr3_length: 12
d_call: .
cdr3_aa: CASSFPRGPQHF
cdr3_nt: TGTGCCAGCAGTTTCCCCCGGGGGCCCCAGCATTTT

j_call: TRBJ2-5
clone_size: .
v_call: TRBV4-1
cdr3_length: 17
d_call: TRBD2
cdr3_aa: CASSPRGSGSGQETQYF
cdr3_nt: TGCGCCAGCAGCCCCCGCGGTAGCGGGAGTGGTCAAGAGACCCAGTACTTC

j_call: TRBJ1-5
clone_size: .
v_call: TRBV4-1
cdr3_length: 15
d_call: .
cdr3_aa: CASSQFPDSNQPQHF
cdr3_nt: TGCGCCAGCAGCCAATTCCCAGATAGCAATCAGCCCCAGCATTTT

j_call: TRBJ2-6
clone_size: .
v_call: TRBV4-1
cdr3_length: 18
d_call: .
cdr3_aa: CASSQGLQARSGANVLTF
cdr3_nt: TGCGCCAGCAGCCAAGGGCTGCAGGCCCGCTCTGGGGCCAACGTCCTGACTTTC

j_call: TRBJ2-3
clone_size: .
v_call: TRBV9
cdr3_length: 14
d_call: TRBD2
cdr3_aa: CASSRGGGTDTQYF
cdr3_nt: TGTGCCAGCAGCCGCGGGGGGGGCACAGATACGCAGTATTTT

j_call: TRBJ2-7
clone_size: .
v_call: TRBV7-7
cdr3_length: 14
d_call: TRBD1
cdr3_aa: CASSFGTGSYEQYF
cdr3_nt: TGTGCCAGCAGCTTTGGGACAGGATCCTACGAGCAGTACTTC

j_call: TRBJ2-7
clone_size: once
v_call: TRBV19
cdr3_length: 14
d_call: TRBD2
cdr3_aa: CASSESSGRPGQYF
cdr3_nt: TGTGCCAGTTCCGAGTCTAGCGGGAGACCCGGGCAGTACTTC

j_call: TRBJ1-1
clone_size: few
v_call: TRBV24-1
cdr3_length: 13
d_call: .
cdr3_aa: CATSDNGGTEAFF
cdr3_nt: TGTGCCACCAGTGATAACGGGGGCACTGAAGCTTTCTTT

j_call: TRBJ2-1
clone_size: once
v_call: TRBV5-1
cdr3_length: 14
d_call: TRBD2
cdr3_aa: CASSLGLAGNEQFF
cdr3_nt: TGCGCCAGCAGCTTAGGGCTAGCGGGCAATGAGCAGTTCTTC

j_call: TRBJ2-2
clone_size: .
v_call: TRBV3-1/TRBV3-2
cdr3_length: 14
d_call: .
cdr3_aa: CASSQDGQTGELFF
cdr3_nt: TGTGCCAGCAGCCAAGATGGACAGACCGGGGAGCTGTTTTTT

j_call: TRBJ1-2
clone_size: .
v_call: TRBV6-5
cdr3_length: 12
d_call: .
cdr3_aa: CASTFGEGGYTF
cdr3_nt: TGTGCCAGCACCTTCGGGGAAGGTGGCTACACCTTC

j_call: TRBJ2-7
clone_size: few
v_call: TRBV10-2
cdr3_length: 14
d_call: .
cdr3_aa: CASSETGAGYEQYF
cdr3_nt: TGCGCCAGCAGTGAGACGGGAGCGGGCTACGAGCAGTACTTC

j_call: TRBJ2-2
clone_size: .
v_call: TRBV10-2
cdr3_length: 13
d_call: .
cdr3_aa: CASSRQFIGELFF
cdr3_nt: TGCGCCAGCAGTCGACAATTCATCGGGGAGCTGTTTTTT

j_call: TRBJ2-1
clone_size: .
v_call: TRBV7-9
cdr3_length: 16
d_call: TRBD2
cdr3_aa: CASSPGLAKTADEQFF
cdr3_nt: TGTGCCAGCAGCCCGGGACTAGCGAAGACGGCCGATGAGCAGTTCTTC

j_call: TRBJ2-7
clone_size: .
v_call: TRBV5-6
cdr3_length: 13
d_call: .
cdr3_aa: CASSRGDNYEQYF
cdr3_nt: TGTGCCAGCAGCCGCGGGGATAACTACGAGCAGTACTTC